Listed here are 3 T cell receptor beta chains from one sample, sequenced in a study of OX40 agonist ivuxolimab in advanced cancers. Assay used: immunoSEQ multiplex PCR; TCRdb lists only in-frame clones, some missing. This table has under 30,000 clones, 80% to 85% appearing once. Sequencing used CD4+ or CD8+ T cells sorted from blood, obtained in a trial of the OX40 agonist ivuxolimab. All receptors come from an adult with an advanced solid tumor such as melanoma, head and neck, liver or kidney cancer.

This clone was counted once. The J gene is TRBJ2-7, the V gene TRBV5-1; 7 bases agree with TRBD1. This CDR3 contains 12 residues. With V trimmed by 7 bases and J by 3 bases, 4 bases remained unmatched. The germline V gene has CDR1 SGHRS and CDR2 YFSETQ. CDR3 protein: CASSDRYYEQYF. The CDR3 DNA reads TGCGCCAGCTCGGACAGGTACTACGAGCAGTACTTC.

The chain joins TRBV27 to TRBJ1-2, with 8 nucleotides matching TRBD1. V gave up 4 bases and J gave up 7 bases; unmatched junction bases: 8. The CDR3 spans 14 residues. CDR1 and CDR2 (germline): MNHEY, SMNVEV (reference sequence). The CDR3 reads CASSSPDRVVGYTF. CDR3 sequence (DNA): TGTGCCAGCAGTTCCCCGGACAGGGTGGTTGGCTACACCTTC.

As DNA, the CDR3 is TGTGCCAGCAGCTTATACGGGGGCGCGGGCAATCAGCCCCAGCATTTT. This sequence encodes CASSLYGGAGNQPQHF. V gene TRBV7-8 combines with J gene TRBJ1-5; D perhaps matches TRBD1 (6 bases). The length of the CDR3 is 16 residues. CDR1 and CDR2 from the germline V gene are SGHVS and FQNEAQ. V lost 2 bases and J lost 2, with 13 bases in between.